Listed below are T cell receptor beta chains from one sample, sequenced in a study of shared clonotypes between healthy human individuals. Profiling relied on immunoSEQ multiplex PCR, and the TCRdb table lists in-frame clones only, not all of them. Counted here are nearly 2 million clones, around 96% occurring once; the ten biggest clones make up approximately 1.2%. The sequenced sample was naive CD8+ T cells sorted from blood. These receptors were collected from a man in his late teens or twenties in good health. The CDR3 runs from the conserved cysteine through the conserved F or W. Fields, in order: V gene, D gene, clone size, J gene, CDR3 protein, CDR3 DNA. D genes are given only for firm matches. For some rows the clone size is stated as once, few or many, or as a class when expanded; others skip it.

v_gene: TRBV4-1; d_gene: .; abundance: .; j_gene: TRBJ2-1; CDR3aa: CASSQASVSWINEQFF; CDR3nt: TGCGCCAGCAGCCAAGCGAGCGTCAGTTGGATCAATGAGCAGTTCTTC
v_gene: TRBV4-1; d_gene: .; abundance: .; j_gene: TRBJ2-7; CDR3aa: CASSQGVRGSYEQYF; CDR3nt: TGCGCCAGCAGCCAAGGCGTGCGGGGCTCCTACGAGCAGTACTTC
v_gene: TRBV7-6; d_gene: TRBD1; abundance: .; j_gene: TRBJ2-7; CDR3aa: CASSSGQGFSYEQYF; CDR3nt: TGTGCCAGCAGCTCGGGACAGGGTTTTTCCTACGAGCAGTACTTC
v_gene: TRBV7-9; d_gene: TRBD1; abundance: .; j_gene: TRBJ2-7; CDR3aa: CASTSSLGQISYEQYF; CDR3nt: TGTGCCAGCACCTCCTCCTTGGGACAGATCTCCTACGAGCAGTACTTC
v_gene: TRBV5-6; d_gene: TRBD1; abundance: .; j_gene: TRBJ1-1; CDR3aa: CASSPGQFTEAFF; CDR3nt: TGTGCCAGCAGCCCGGGACAGTTCACTGAAGCTTTCTTT
v_gene: TRBV4-1; d_gene: .; abundance: .; j_gene: TRBJ2-4; CDR3aa: CASSPGPGPLAKNIQYF; CDR3nt: TGCGCCAGCAGCCCTGGGCCAGGGCCACTAGCCAAAAACATTCAGTACTTC
v_gene: TRBV9; d_gene: .; abundance: .; j_gene: TRBJ2-1; CDR3aa: CASSFSASPSPTYNEQFF; CDR3nt: TGTGCCAGCAGCTTTTCTGCCAGCCCGTCCCCCACCTACAATGAGCAGTTCTTC
v_gene: TRBV5-4; d_gene: .; abundance: .; j_gene: TRBJ1-2; CDR3aa: CASSSPDRYGYTF; CDR3nt: TGTGCCAGCAGCTCCCCGGACCGTTATGGCTACACCTTC
v_gene: TRBV6-5; d_gene: TRBD1; abundance: .; j_gene: TRBJ2-7; CDR3aa: CASTPGTVYEQYF; CDR3nt: TGTGCCAGCACCCCAGGGACAGTCTACGAGCAGTACTTC
v_gene: TRBV7-9; d_gene: .; abundance: .; j_gene: TRBJ2-7; CDR3aa: CASSLVTGLYEQYF; CDR3nt: TGTGCCAGCAGCTTAGTTACGGGATTGTACGAGCAGTACTTC
v_gene: TRBV27; d_gene: .; abundance: .; j_gene: TRBJ2-4; CDR3aa: CASSLSGRVNIQYF; CDR3nt: TGTGCCAGCAGTTTAAGCGGGCGCGTAAACATTCAGTACTTC
v_gene: TRBV5-1; d_gene: .; abundance: .; j_gene: TRBJ2-2; CDR3aa: CASSRYYTVNTGELFF; CDR3nt: TGCGCCAGCAGCCGCTACTACACCGTGAACACCGGGGAGCTGTTTTTT
v_gene: TRBV6-5; d_gene: .; abundance: .; j_gene: TRBJ2-1; CDR3aa: CASSHGGNEQFF; CDR3nt: TGTGCCAGCAGCCACGGAGGGAATGAGCAGTTCTTC
v_gene: TRBV7-9; d_gene: .; abundance: once; j_gene: TRBJ2-7; CDR3aa: CASSLAGRSYEQYF; CDR3nt: TGTGCCAGCAGCTTAGCCGGCCGGAGTTACGAGCAGTACTTC
v_gene: TRBV4-1; d_gene: .; abundance: few; j_gene: TRBJ2-3; CDR3aa: CASSQDGATDTQYF; CDR3nt: TGCGCCAGCAGCCAAGATGGAGCCACAGATACGCAGTATTTT